The present entry profiles one TCR beta chain with its context. Authors' processing steps: Scientists estimated how many nucleated cells there were by amplifying reference gene primers. Using immunoSEQ multiplex PCR, the repertoire was profiled, and TCRdb retains in-frame clones only, with some absent. The D gene and trimming were derived from the DNA, and the V and J assignments and clone size from that table. The sample has around 200,000 clones; 87% are singletons. CDR3 length: 11 residues. Trimming took 5 bases from V and 5 from J, leaving 6 bases between them. This sample was included in a study of blood T cell repertoires in COVID-19. Overall study context: COVID-19 samples collected from the United States, Italy and Spain covered acute and convalescent phases. PBMCs, B-cell-depleted T cells, or T cells provided the cDNA or gDNA that made up the material.

This TCR came from a man in his 60s who had recovered from COVID-19. The chain uses TRBV12-3 or TRBV12-4 and TRBJ1-2; no firm D call. The sequenced sample was peripheral blood. This chain's CDR3 is CASSNVYGYTF. The CDR3 bases are TGTGCCAGCAGTAATGTATATGGCTACACCTTC.